Shown below are 19 T cell receptor beta chains from a single sample sequenced in a study of blood T cell repertoires in COVID-19. Produced via immunoSEQ multiplex PCR; TCRdb's table is partial and in-frame only. The repertoire holds 85,000 to 130,000 clones, with 84% as singletons. The sample taken for sequencing was peripheral blood. All receptors derive from a man in his sixties with acute or convalescent COVID-19.

The V and J genes are TRBV27 and TRBJ2-7; 7 positions match TRBD2. From germline, CDR1 is MNHEY and CDR2 SMNVEV (reference sequence). V lost 6 bases and J lost 4; bases outside the gene matches: 15. CDR3 length equals 16 residues. CDR3 amino acids: CASSPTGGALVYEQYV. CDR3 bases: TGTGCCAGCAGCCCTACGGGGGGAGCCCTCGTTTACGAGCAGTACGTC.

The chain carries TRBV5-1 and TRBJ2-1; 7 nucleotides agree with TRBD2. Germline CDR1 is SGHRS and CDR2 is YFSETQ. CDR3 size: 16 residues. Trimming cost V 4 bases and J 0 bases; bases outside gene matches: 7. The CDR3 protein is CASSPFLAASYNEQFF. CDR3 sequence (DNA): TGCGCCAGCAGCCCGTTTCTAGCGGCCTCCTACAATGAGCAGTTCTTC.

The CDR3 protein is CASSLIRGTEAFF. The CDR3 nucleotides read TGTGCCAGCAGCTTAATTAGGGGCACTGAAGCTTTCTTT. V is TRBV11-2 and J is TRBJ1-1, with a possible D match to TRBD1 (5 bases). This CDR3 is built from 13 residues. The V gene lost 2 bases and the J gene lost 4 bases, with 8 bases spanning the gap. Germline lookup yields CDR1 SGHAT and CDR2 FQNNGV.

The gene calls are TRBV2 and TRBJ1-5; 7 nucleotides agree with TRBD1. The CDR3 length is 14 residues. J was trimmed by 5 bases and V by 7 bases; bases with no gene match: 8. Germline CDR1 reads SNHLY; CDR2 reads FYNNEI. The CDR3 nucleotides read TGTGCCAGCAAGGTCGGGACAGAGGATCAGCCCCAGCATTTT. As protein: CASKVGTEDQPQHF.

The chain uses TRBV7-2 and TRBJ2-7; the D is unclear. The CDR3 length is 12 residues. V dropped 1 base and J dropped 6 bases, with 7 bases sitting between them. Per germline, CDR1 SGHTA and CDR2 FQGNSA. CDR3 in DNA: TGTGCCAGCAGCTTAGGTCCCGGCGAGCAGTACGTC. Amino acid sequence: CASSLGPGEQYV.

This clone was observed once. The chain uses TRBV5-6 and TRBJ2-2; 9 nucleotides agree with TRBD1. The CDR3 spans 16 residues. The J segment lost 5 bases and the V segment lost 4 bases, leaving 9 bases of the junction unmatched. Looked up from germline, CDR1 is SGHDT and CDR2 is YYEEEE. The CDR3 sequence: CASSPTGTGRTGELFF. CDR3 bases: TGTGCCAGCAGCCCAACCGGGACAGGGAGGACCGGGGAGCTGTTTTTT.

The J gene is TRBJ2-2, the V gene TRBV7-6; 7 nucleotides match TRBD1. The trim removed 5 bases at V and 2 bases at J, leaving 8 bases unmatched. The CDR3 contains 16 residues. CDR1 is SGHVS, CDR2 FNYEAQ, per germline. CDR3 sequence: CASSTYNRGNTGELFF. CDR3 coding DNA: TGTGCCAGCAGCACTTACAACAGGGGAAACACCGGGGAGCTGTTTTTT.

The chain recombines TRBV11-1 with TRBJ1-1; 9 bases fit TRBD1. This CDR3 comprises 16 residues. V gave up 4 bases and J gave up 2 bases; unmatched junction bases: 8. CDR1 is SGHAT and CDR2 is FQDESV in the germline V gene (reference sequence). CDR3 loop: CASSSTDRGYNTEAFF. The CDR3 DNA reads TGTGCCAGCAGCTCAACGGACAGGGGATATAACACTGAAGCTTTCTTT.

J is TRBJ2-5 and V is TRBV14; the D is unclear. Per the germline V gene, CDR1 is SGHDN and CDR2 is FVKESK. The V end lost 2 bases, the J end lost 5 bases, and 3 bases lay between the germline ends. The CDR3 sequence is 11 residues long. This chain's CDR3 is CASSQRETQYF. In nucleotides, the CDR3 is TGTGCCAGCAGCCAACGGGAGACCCAGTACTTC.

This clone was detected only once. The genes are TRBV11-2 and TRBJ1-2; D is unclear. Germline-derived CDR1 and CDR2 are SGHAT and FQNNGV. The CDR3 length is 13 residues. Trimming removed 1 base from V and 8 bases from J, with 11 bases in between. The CDR3 sequence is CASSLGTPGGYTF. Written as DNA, the CDR3 is TGTGCCAGCAGCTTAGGGACCCCGGGAGGCTACACCTTC.

The J gene is TRBJ2-2, the V gene TRBV15; D is possibly TRBD1 (5 bases). CDR1 is LNHNV and CDR2 is YYDKDF in the germline V gene (reference sequence). Trimming left V 3 bases short and J 6 bases short, with 11 bases between. The CDR3 is made up of 14 amino acids. The CDR3 spells CATSSIPGSGELFF. CDR3 DNA: TGTGCCACCAGCAGTATACCAGGGTCCGGGGAGCTGTTTTTT.

The chain combines TRBV28 with TRBJ2-1, with TRBD2 matching 7 bases. Trimming took 1 base from V and 0 from J; bases not matched to a gene: 6. Germline lookup yields CDR1 MDHEN and CDR2 SYDVKM. The CDR3 has 17 amino acids. CDR3 sequence: CASSLYKGGSSYNEQFF. In DNA form, the CDR3 reads TGTGCCAGCAGTTTATATAAGGGCGGGAGCTCCTACAATGAGCAGTTCTTC.

The chain joins TRBV12-5 to TRBJ1-1; D perhaps matches TRBD1 (6 bases). Germline V gene lookup returns CDR1 LGHNT and CDR2 FRNRAP. V lost 7 bases to trimming and J lost 3 bases, with 15 bases between them. CDR3 length: 14 amino acids. CDR3 amino acids: CASAKGQPDTEAFF. The CDR3 DNA sequence: TGTGCTAGTGCCAAAGGACAGCCCGACACTGAAGCTTTCTTT.

This chain joins TRBV19 and TRBJ1-5, with TRBD1 matching 8 bases. This CDR3 contains 15 residues. V was clipped by 7 bases and J by 6 bases; unmatched bases: 11. Per germline, CDR1 LNHDA and CDR2 SQIVND (reference sequence). The DNA for the CDR3 is TGTGCCAGTACCCCCGACAGGGGATTATTTCAGCCCCAGCATTTT. As protein: CASTPDRGLFQPQHF.

This sequence joins TRBV14 and TRBJ2-7; 8 bases match TRBD1. This CDR3 is 15 amino acids long. V lost 2 bases to trimming and J lost 3 bases; unmatched junction nucleotides: 6. CDR1 SGHDN and CDR2 FVKESK come from the germline V gene. In DNA form, the CDR3 reads TGTGCCAGCAGCCAAATAGGACAGGGAAACTACGAGCAGTACTTC. Its protein product is CASSQIGQGNYEQYF.

This chain joins TRBV4-3 and TRBJ1-6, with D tentatively TRBD1 (6 bases). The germline V and J ends were trimmed by 3 bases and 2 bases, with 11 bases remaining between them. Germline V gene sequence: CDR1 LGHNA, CDR2 YSLEER. This CDR3 spans 16 amino acids. The CDR3 DNA follows: TGCGCCAGCAGCCAGGACGGACAGCCCTATAATTCACCCCTCCACTTT. Its protein product is CASSQDGQPYNSPLHF.

The rearrangement links TRBV5-5 to TRBJ2-7, with 7 bases fitting TRBD1. After removal of 1 base from V and 2 bases from J, the junction contained 6 bases not matched to a gene. This CDR3 comprises 15 residues. CDR1 and CDR2 (germline): SGHKS, YYEKEE (reference sequence). The CDR3 DNA is TGTGCCAGCAGCTTGAGATTGGGACAGACCTACGAGCAGTACTTC. Amino acid sequence: CASSLRLGQTYEQYF.

J is TRBJ2-7 and V is TRBV18; D remains ambiguous. V was pared by 1 base and J by 6 bases, with 16 bases between. This CDR3 is 15 amino acids long. Germline V lookup: CDR1 KGHSH, CDR2 LQKENI. The chain's CDR3 is CASSPRQGSWAEQYF. The CDR3 bases are TGTGCCAGCTCACCACGGCAAGGATCTTGGGCCGAGCAGTACTTC.

The rearrangement uses TRBV5-6 and TRBJ2-5, with D perhaps TRBD2 (6 bases). Germline V gene lookup returns CDR1 SGHDT and CDR2 YYEEEE. The CDR3 has 15 amino acids. V lost 4 bases and J lost 5, with 18 bases in between. CDR3 residues: CASSPGPEGRETQYF. The CDR3 DNA is TGTGCCAGCAGCCCGGGACCGGAGGGCCGGGAGACCCAGTACTTC.